The 3 T cell receptor beta chains in this list originate from one sample, sequenced in a study of shared clonotypes between healthy human individuals. Some clones are missing from TCRdb's copy, which holds only in-frame ones; the method was immunoSEQ multiplex PCR. This table holds over a million clones, 98% found once. Sequenced: naive CD4+ T cells sorted from blood. Subset specified: CD45RA+ positively selected. The receptors stem from a man aged 25 to 40 in good health.

V usage is TRBV29-1 and J usage is TRBJ2-1; TRBD2 aligns across 9 bases. This CDR3 comprises 13 residues. Trimming cost V 7 bases and J 5 bases; bases outside gene matches: 6. Germline CDR1 reads SQVTM; CDR2 reads ANQGSEA. The CDR3 DNA sequence: TGCAGCGGAGGACTAGCGTTAAACAATGAGCAGTTCTTC. It specifies CSGGLALNNEQFF.

This clone was seen just once. This rearrangement joins TRBV7-7 to TRBJ2-5; 8 nucleotides line up with TRBD2. CDR1 is SSHAT, CDR2 FNYEAQ, per germline (reference sequence). There are 15 residues in the CDR3. The V and J ends lost 3 bases and 4 bases, in that order; junction bases with no gene match: 7. The CDR3 DNA reads as TGTGCCAGCAGCTTGGGCGGACTAGCTCGAGAGACCCAGTACTTC. It yields the protein CASSLGGLARETQYF.

The CDR3 protein is CASSLVGQKGYTF. The CDR3 DNA is TGTGCCAGCAGCTTAGTGGGACAGAAAGGCTACACCTTC. J is TRBJ1-2 and V is TRBV7-2; 7 bases are shared with TRBD1. J was trimmed by 8 bases and V by 1 base; bases with no gene match: 4. Germline values: CDR1 SGHTA, CDR2 FQGNSA. The CDR3 contains 13 residues.